What follows is one T cell receptor beta chain and its context. The target antigen is unknown. The data stem from a study of cytomegalovirus exposure and HLA in healthy donors. Findings of the study overall: Association of a missense DCLRE1C variant with TCR beta V- and J-gene trimming was reported in a later analysis. Listed as cytomegalovirus-associated were 164 TCR beta chains. In a later analysis, specific HLA alleles were associated with 15,000 to 20,000 TCR beta sequences at a 0.05 false discovery rate.

CDR1 and CDR2 from the germline V gene are SGHAT and FQNNGV. CDR3 length: 11 amino acids. Trimming cost V 6 bases and J 7 bases, with 7 bases left between them. Researchers ran the PCR with 60 Vbeta and 13 Jbeta primers. Original analysis: Later, an analysis found about 83 million unique TCR beta chains, and roughly 10 million of these were shared. Profiling relied on immunoSEQ multiplex PCR, and the TCRdb table lists in-frame clones only, not all of them. V and J calls and clone size are as listed in that table; D and trimming were resolved from the DNA. The data contain 150,000 to 200,000 clones, around 78% of them seen just once; the ten biggest clones take up more than 2%.

Sequencing was performed on PBMCs. The receptor was isolated from a woman aged 25 to 45 in good health and CMV-seropositive. The rearrangement joins TRBV11-2 to TRBJ1-3, with no clear D. CDR3 amino acids: CASRLSNTIYF. CDR3 in DNA: TGTGCCAGCAGGCTGAGTAACACCATATATTTT.